This TCR beta chain derives from a study of T cell clonality in common variable immunodeficiency. General study findings and limits: The cause of increased CVID clonality remains unclear without subpopulation sequencing. CVID subjects showed higher TCRbeta clonality than healthy controls.

Each donor provided roughly 4.5 to 8.5 ml of heparinized whole blood. The table came from immunoSEQ multiplex PCR; TCRdb's copy has only in-frame clones and leaves some out. The sample includes 35,000 to 50,000 clones, none of them occurring once. CDR1 is SGHRS and CDR2 is YFSETQ in the germline V gene. V dropped 2 bases and J dropped 1; count of bases not matched to a gene: 3. The CDR3 covers 14 residues. This clone was counted at least ten times. Its antigen is currently unknown. The CDR3 goes on 3 residues after the read ends, and that part is filled in from the germline J gene. The sample was peripheral blood mononuclear cells. The chain uses TRBV5-1 and TRBJ2-7; 7 bases align to TRBD1. This TCR came from a person aged 18-69 years in good health. The CDR3 is CASSLGTASYEQYF. The CDR3 bases that were read are TGCGCCAGCAGCTTAGGGACAGCGTCCTACGAG.